A selection of T cell receptor beta chains follows, all from one sample in a study of early T cells in non-severe SARS-CoV-2 infection. TCRdb re-called the 5' RACE reads with MiXCR, one entry per CDR3 protein. Of roughly 25,000 distinct CDR3 sequences listed, 4% to 4.5% were seen once; the top ten hold about 4.4%. The sequencing sample was made of whole blood. Receptors were obtained from an adult who was a healthcare worker with PCR-confirmed SARS-CoV-2 infection or an uninfected control (not recorded which). Each CDR3 is given with its conserved first and last residue. The D gene is left open where the match is weak. Not all rows give a size; the values are once, few, many and, for expanded clones, a class.

j_call clone_size d_call v_call cdr3_nt cdr3_aa
TRBJ2-5 few NA TRBV6-5 TGTGCCAGCAGTTACTCTGTGGGGGGCACGCAGACCCAGTACTTC CASSYSVGGTQTQYF
TRBJ2-3 many NA TRBV25-1 TGTGCCAGCAGTGAGAGATACACAGATACGCAGTATTTT CASSERYTDTQYF
TRBJ1-1 NA NA TRBV4-2 TGTGCCAGCAGCCAAGAGGGGGGGAATGAAGCTTTCTTT CASSQEGGNEAFF
TRBJ2-3 many TRBD2 TRBV20-1 TGCAGTGCTAGAGAATTGTCTAGCGGGAGGGATACGCAGTATTTT CSARELSSGRDTQYF
TRBJ1-1 NA TRBD1 TRBV9 TGTGCCAGCAGCAAGACAGGGGGCGAGGCCACCACTGAAGCTTTCTTT CASSKTGGEATTEAFF
TRBJ2-2 few NA TRBV6-5 TGTGCCAGCAGTTACGCGGACGGGGAGCTGTTTTTT CASSYADGELFF
TRBJ2-7 many TRBD2 TRBV29-1 TGCAGCGTTGCTGGGGAGGGATCCTCCTACGAGCAGTACTTC CSVAGEGSSYEQYF
TRBJ1-3 few TRBD1 TRBV7-8 TGTACCAGCAGCTCGACAGGGGAAGACTCTGGAAACACCATATATTTT CTSSSTGEDSGNTIYF
TRBJ1-2 few NA TRBV10-3 TGTGCCATCGCAACGGGTCCGGGACCGGAACTATATGGCTACACCTTC CAIATGPGPELYGYTF
TRBJ2-7 many TRBD2 TRBV3-1 TGTGCCAGCAGCCAGCTAGCGGGAGGCTACGAGCAGTACTTC CASSQLAGGYEQYF
TRBJ1-5 many NA TRBV20-1 TGCAGTGCTAGTCGATTACCCGTGGCCCAGCATTTT CSASRLPVAQHF
TRBJ2-7 many TRBD1 TRBV7-3 TGTGCCAGCAGCTTGGGCCGGGACAGCCCCGGCGAGCAGTACTTC CASSLGRDSPGEQYF
TRBJ1-1 many TRBD1 TRBV7-9 TGTGCCAGCACCCGAGGGGGCAGATTGAACACTGAAGCTTTCTTT CASTRGGRLNTEAFF
TRBJ2-1 many TRBD2 TRBV6-5 TGTGCCGCCGCACTAGCGGGAAGGAATGAGCAGTTCTTC CAAALAGRNEQFF
TRBJ2-1 medium-sized TRBD2 TRBV6-4 TGTGCCAGCAGTTCGTTAGCGGGGGGGAACAATGAGCAGTTCTTC CASSSLAGGNNEQFF